Below, one T cell receptor (beta chain) is given with its context. It lacks a known antigen. No clone much larger than this one lies a single base away; base qualities are absent. These data belong to a study of blood T cell repertoires in COVID-19 (dated by TCRdb to the early 2020s). Notes on the research overall: Samples from collaborators originated in the United States, Italy and Spain and spanned both the acute and convalescent phases of COVID-19. The prospective study material was composed of cDNA or gDNA derived from T cells, B-cell-depleted T cells, or PBMCs. A freely available public database, intended as a resource for researchers studying the immune response to SARS-CoV-2, is where the repertoires were released. Where available, HLA class I and class II types were taken from metadata supplied by the sample provider and were not determined by assay-based typing. Subjects who had been exposed to COVID-19, were actively infected with it, or had recovered from it provided the deeply sampled blood TCRbeta repertoires that made up the dataset. The samples were drawn from the first 160 participants of the ongoing ImmuneRACE study and from 1,200 or so subjects provided by 6 global collaborators. Nearly every sample came with metadata listing a de-identified subject ID, COVID-19 status, age in years and sex.

Trimming leaves V shorter by 2 bases and J shorter by 0 bases, with the junction holding 6 bases beyond the gene matches. Reading from cysteine to phenylalanine, the CDR3 counts 17 amino acids. CDR3 DNA only is kept here, 51 bases in frame from base 1. The germline V gene (reference sequence) gives CDR1 as SGHNT and CDR2 as YYREEE. Whole blood was collected in K2EDTA tubes by collaborating institutions according to the institutions' own protocols. Collaborator samples were shipped for TCRbeta analysis as frozen whole blood, isolated PBMCs, or DNA extracted from either sample type. TCRbeta CDR3 regions were amplified from genomic DNA using the immunoSEQ Assay, a bias-controlled multiplex PCR. Per the authors' processing: The number of nucleated cells in each sample was estimated by amplification of reference gene primers within the assay. Sequence reads were collapsed and filtered to measure the absolute abundance of every unique TCRbeta CDR3 rearrangement. For each sample, productive Simpson clonality was calculated as the square root of Simpson's diversity index over productive rearrangements. TCRdb obtained this table from immuneACCESS and retained in-frame rearrangements with V and J assigned. These tables miss some clones; where compared with another copy, unresolved V genes account for less than half of the shortfall, and the remainder is unexplained. V, J and clone size derive from that table, while D and trimming were established from the DNA sequence. For this sample there are about 150,000 clones; around 82% appear just once. The ten most abundant clones make up over 12% of the sample.

Results the study describes overall, beyond this receptor: The amount of clinical and demographic metadata varied by source and participant and was provided uncurated.

The sample comprised peripheral blood. In this chain, TRBV5-4 is recombined with TRBJ2-1; a stretch of 9 junction bases matches TRBD1. This clonotype originated in a human donor with acute or convalescent COVID-19. The donor label of this sample is uncertain. The sequence in DNA is TGTGCCAGCAGCTTAGGGACAGGGCAAAGCTCCTACAATGAGCAGTTCTTC. This translates into CASSLGTGQSSYNEQFF. This CDR3, with the reference TRBV5-4 and TRBJ2-1 proteins standing in past its ends, gives the full variable domain ETGVTQSPTHLIKTRGQQVTLRCSSQSGHNTVSWYQQALGQGPQFIFQYYREEENGRGNFPPRFSGLQFPNYSSELNVNALELDDSALYLCASSLGTGQSSYNEQFFGPGTRLTVL.